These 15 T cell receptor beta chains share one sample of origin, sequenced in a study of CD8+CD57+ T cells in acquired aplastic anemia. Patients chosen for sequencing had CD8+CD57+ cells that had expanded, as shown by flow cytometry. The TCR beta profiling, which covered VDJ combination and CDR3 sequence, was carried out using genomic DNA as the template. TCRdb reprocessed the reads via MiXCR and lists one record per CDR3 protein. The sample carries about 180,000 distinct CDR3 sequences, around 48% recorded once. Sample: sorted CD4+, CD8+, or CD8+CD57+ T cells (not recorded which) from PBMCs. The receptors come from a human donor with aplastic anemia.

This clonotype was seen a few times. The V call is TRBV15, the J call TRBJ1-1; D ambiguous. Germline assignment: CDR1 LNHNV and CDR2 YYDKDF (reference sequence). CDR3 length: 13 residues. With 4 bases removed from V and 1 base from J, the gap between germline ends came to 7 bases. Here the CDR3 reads CATSIRRNTEAFF. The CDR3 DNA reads TGTGCCACCAGCATTCGAAGGAACACTGAAGCTTTCTTT.

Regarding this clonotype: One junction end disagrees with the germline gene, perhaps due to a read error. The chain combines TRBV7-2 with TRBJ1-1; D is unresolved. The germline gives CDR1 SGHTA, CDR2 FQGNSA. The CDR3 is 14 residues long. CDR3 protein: CVSSLDPMNTEAFF. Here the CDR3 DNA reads TGTGTCAGCAGCCTAGACCCGATGAACACTGAAGCTTTCTTT.

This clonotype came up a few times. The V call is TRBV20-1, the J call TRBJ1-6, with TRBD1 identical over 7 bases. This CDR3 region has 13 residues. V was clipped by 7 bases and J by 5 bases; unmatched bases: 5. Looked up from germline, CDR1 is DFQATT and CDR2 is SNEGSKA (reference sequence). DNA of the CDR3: TGCAGTGTTAAGGGACAGAATAATTCACCCCTCCACTTT. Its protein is CSVKGQNNSPLHF.

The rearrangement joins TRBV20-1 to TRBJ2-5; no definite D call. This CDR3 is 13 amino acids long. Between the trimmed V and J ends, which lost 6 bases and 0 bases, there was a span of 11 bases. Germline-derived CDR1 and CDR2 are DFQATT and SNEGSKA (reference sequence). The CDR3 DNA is TGCAGTGCCGAAGGACGGGACCAAGAGACCCAGTACTTC. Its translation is CSAEGRDQETQYF.

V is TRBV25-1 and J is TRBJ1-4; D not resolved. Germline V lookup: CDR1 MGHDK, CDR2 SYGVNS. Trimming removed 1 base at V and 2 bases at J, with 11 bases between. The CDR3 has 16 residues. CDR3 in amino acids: CASSESAGSTNEKLFF. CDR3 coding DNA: TGTGCCAGCAGTGAATCCGCAGGTTCCACTAATGAAAAACTGTTTTTT.

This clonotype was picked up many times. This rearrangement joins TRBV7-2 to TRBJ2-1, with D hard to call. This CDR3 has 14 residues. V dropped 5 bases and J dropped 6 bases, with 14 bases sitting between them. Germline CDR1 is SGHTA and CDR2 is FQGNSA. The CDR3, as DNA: TGTGCCAGCAGCAAAGGCCCGCCCCCCAATGAGCAGTTCTTC. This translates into CASSKGPPPNEQFF.

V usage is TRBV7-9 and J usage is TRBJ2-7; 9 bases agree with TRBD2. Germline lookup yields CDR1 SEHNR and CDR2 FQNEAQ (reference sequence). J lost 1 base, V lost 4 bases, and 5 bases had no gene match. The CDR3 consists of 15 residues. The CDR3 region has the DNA TGTGCCAGCAGCTGGTTAGCGGGAGCGTCCTACGAGCAGTACTTC. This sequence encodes CASSWLAGASYEQYF.

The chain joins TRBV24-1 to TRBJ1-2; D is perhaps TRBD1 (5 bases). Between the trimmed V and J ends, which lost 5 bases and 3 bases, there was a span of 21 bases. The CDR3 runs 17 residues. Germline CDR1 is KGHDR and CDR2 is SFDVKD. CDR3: CATSGRDTGLGYYGYTF. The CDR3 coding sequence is TGTGCCACCAGTGGCCGCGACACAGGTCTGGGGTACTATGGCTACACCTTC.

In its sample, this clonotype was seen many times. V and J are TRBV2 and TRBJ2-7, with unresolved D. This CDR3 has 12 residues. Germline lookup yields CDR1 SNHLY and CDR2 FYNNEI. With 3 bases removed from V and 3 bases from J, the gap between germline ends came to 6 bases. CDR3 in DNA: TGTGCCAGCAGTGAGATGGGCTACGAGCAGTACTTC. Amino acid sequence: CASSEMGYEQYF.

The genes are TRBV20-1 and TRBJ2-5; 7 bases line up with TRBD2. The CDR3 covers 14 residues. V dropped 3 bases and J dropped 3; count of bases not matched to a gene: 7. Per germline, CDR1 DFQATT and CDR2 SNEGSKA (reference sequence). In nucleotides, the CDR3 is TGCAGTGCTAGGATGGCTAGCGGCAAAGAGACCCAGTACTTC. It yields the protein CSARMASGKETQYF.

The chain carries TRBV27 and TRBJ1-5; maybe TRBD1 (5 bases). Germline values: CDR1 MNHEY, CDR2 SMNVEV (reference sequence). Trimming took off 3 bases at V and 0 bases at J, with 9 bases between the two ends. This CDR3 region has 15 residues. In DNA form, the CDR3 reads TGTGCCAGCAGTTTGGGACCTAATAGCAATCAGCCCCAGCATTTT. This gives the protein CASSLGPNSNQPQHF.

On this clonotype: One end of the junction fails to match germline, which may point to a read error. CDR3 loop: CASSHDPISGNTIYF. The CDR3 nucleotides are TGCGCCAGCAGCCACGATCCAATCTCTGGAAACACCATATATTTT. The J gene is TRBJ1-3, the V gene TRBV2, with D unresolved. CDR1 and CDR2 from the germline V gene are SNHLY and FYNNEI. The CDR3 totals 15 residues.

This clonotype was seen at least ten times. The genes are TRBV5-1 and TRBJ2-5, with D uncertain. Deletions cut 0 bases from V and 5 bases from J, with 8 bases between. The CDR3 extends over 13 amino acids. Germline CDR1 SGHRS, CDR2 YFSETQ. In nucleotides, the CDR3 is TGCGCCAGCAGCTTGGGGCTGGGGGAGACCCAGTACTTC. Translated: CASSLGLGETQYF.

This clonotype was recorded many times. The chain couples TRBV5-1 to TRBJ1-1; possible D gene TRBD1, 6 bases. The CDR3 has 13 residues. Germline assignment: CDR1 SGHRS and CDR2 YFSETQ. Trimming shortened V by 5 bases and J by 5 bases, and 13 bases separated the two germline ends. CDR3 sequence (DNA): TGCGCCAGCAGGGGGGGGGGCGATACTGAAGCTTTCTTT. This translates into CASRGGGDTEAFF. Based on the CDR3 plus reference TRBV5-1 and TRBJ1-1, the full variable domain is KAGVTQTPRYLIKTRGQQVTLSCSPISGHRSVSWYQQTPGQGLQFLFEYFSETQRNKGNFPGRFSGRQFSNSRSEMNVSTLELGDSALYLCASRGGGDTEAFFGQGTRLTVV.

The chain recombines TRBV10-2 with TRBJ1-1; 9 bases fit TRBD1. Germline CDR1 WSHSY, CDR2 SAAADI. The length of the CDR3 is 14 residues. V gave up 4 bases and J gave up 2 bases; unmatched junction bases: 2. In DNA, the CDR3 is TGCGCCAGCAGTGGGGACAGGGCTAACACTGAAGCTTTCTTT. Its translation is CASSGDRANTEAFF.